This T cell receptor (beta chain) was identified during a study of T cell clonotyping in hematopoietic cell transplantation. In the case of this clone: Its antigen is unidentified.

Only in-frame clones appear in the TCRdb table, and some are missing; sequencing was by immunoSEQ multiplex PCR. The table lists roughly 15,000 clones, over 85% of them singletons. The CDR3 consists of 15 residues. The V gene end was trimmed by 2 bases and the J gene end by 3 bases; junction bases not matched to a gene: 9. In germline, CDR1 is GTSNPN, CDR2 SVGIG (reference sequence). Recipient blood drawn about 28 days pretransplant and days 30, 100, 180 after. Study results and caveats: Broader posttransplant TCR repertoire diversity was predicted by graft donor and pretransplant recipient Inverse Simpson Index values.

This material consisted of PBMCs, taken 30 days after allogeneic stem cell transplant. The source of this sequence is a male patient in his sixties or seventies who had an allogeneic stem cell transplant from an unrelated donor, so the T cells may come from the graft donor. Some clones in this sample may be carry-over from other donors' samples. V gene TRBV30 combines with J gene TRBJ1-2; 7 bases are a match to TRBD1. The CDR3, as DNA: TGTGCCTGGAGTCCCGGGACAGTTGAACACTATGGCTACACCTTC. As protein: CAWSPGTVEHYGYTF.